The clone carrying this T cell receptor (beta chain) showed up just a few times. The CDR3 runs 16 residues. The trim removed 1 base at V and 2 bases at J, leaving 8 bases unmatched. From germline, CDR1 is MGHDK and CDR2 SYGVNS. The data were obtained in a study of glioma-infiltrating T cells. Study as a whole: Presurgical dexamethasone in glioma patients lasted six or fewer days.

Amplification of TCR alpha and beta CDR3 regions from RNA used iRepertoire nested multiplex PCR. TCRdb ran MiXCR on the multiplex PCR reads and lists one entry per CDR3 protein. The sample shows about 410,000 distinct CDR3 sequences, 41% of them seen only once. The gene calls are TRBV25-1 and TRBJ2-7; TRBD1 matches at 7 bases. The TCR was taken from a human donor with low-grade glioma or glioblastoma, undergoing nonglioma brain surgery, or in good health (not recorded which). The sequenced material came from glioma tissue, nonneoplastic brain tissue, or PBMCs (not recorded which). CDR3 sequence reads: CASSEWSAGGPYEQYF. For the CDR3, the DNA is TGTGCCAGCAGTGAATGGTCGGCAGGGGGTCCCTACGAGCAGTACTTC.